The 5 T cell receptor beta chains below all came from one sample that was sequenced in a study of blood T cell repertoires in COVID-19. Some clones are missing from TCRdb's copy, which holds only in-frame ones; the method was immunoSEQ multiplex PCR. This table holds fewer than 350,000 clones, approximately 89% found once. Sequenced material: PBMCs or T cells enriched from blood (not recorded which). The receptors originated from a man aged 40-49 years who had been exposed to COVID-19.

The J gene is TRBJ2-7, the V gene TRBV2; D not resolved. Germline V gives CDR1 SNHLY, CDR2 FYNNEI. Trimming cost V 10 bases and J 6 bases, with 19 bases left between them. The CDR3 spans 13 residues. The CDR3 DNA reads TGTGCCACCCGGCAATATGTGGCGGCCGAGCAGTACTTC. The encoded protein is CATRQYVAAEQYF.

The V gene is TRBV6-5, the J gene TRBJ1-3, with a possible D match to TRBD1 (5 bases). CDR1 and CDR2 from the germline V gene are MNHEY and SVGAGI. V gave up 7 bases and J gave up 0 bases, with 13 bases separating them. CDR3 length: 15 amino acids. The CDR3, as DNA: TGTGCCAGCACCGACGACAGATACTCTGGAAACACCATATATTTT. Translation: CASTDDRYSGNTIYF.

The J gene is TRBJ2-2, the V gene TRBV6-1, with no clear D. The CDR3 consists of 14 residues. V was cut by 3 bases and J by 4 bases, with 9 bases left in between. Germline loops: CDR1 MNHNS, CDR2 SASEGT. The CDR3 spells CASSEHYGTGELFF. The CDR3 bases are TGTGCCAGCAGTGAGCACTACGGCACCGGGGAGCTGTTTTTT.

V usage is TRBV7-9 and J usage is TRBJ1-2, with 7 bases aligning to TRBD1. CDR1 and CDR2 from the germline V gene are SEHNR and FQNEAQ (reference sequence). The CDR3 contains 15 residues. The trim removed 2 bases at V and 5 bases at J, leaving 8 bases unmatched. CDR3 coding DNA: TGTGCCAGCAGCTTAATATGGGGGGACAGTTATGGCTACACCTTC. It is translated as CASSLIWGDSYGYTF. Supplemented by reference TRBV7-9 and TRBJ1-2, the full variable domain reads DTGVSQNPRHKITKRGQNVTFRCDPISEHNRLYWYRQTLGQGPEFLTYFQNEAQLEKSRLLSDRFSAERPKGSFSTLEIQRTEQGDSAMYLCASSLIWGDSYGYTFGSGTRLTVV.

The chain recombines TRBV19 with TRBJ2-1; 10 nucleotides line up with TRBD2. The germline CDR1 and CDR2 sequences are LNHDA and SQIVND (reference sequence). The CDR3 consists of 22 residues. V was clipped by 3 bases and J by 0 bases; unmatched bases: 20. This CDR3 reads CASSIRSGRALGRIGSYNEQFF. The CDR3 nucleotides read TGTGCCAGTAGTATCAGGAGCGGGAGGGCCCTGGGACGAATAGGCTCCTACAATGAGCAGTTCTTC.